A selection of T cell receptor beta chains follows, all from one sample in a study of technical replicates of blood from a few donors. The data were produced by immunoSEQ multiplex PCR, yet TCRdb's version contains in-frame clones alone and is incomplete. The sample holds 50,000 to 70,000 clones, around 92% seen once. Input material: PBMCs. These TCRs come from a human donor in good health. Some clones in this sample may be carry-over from other donors' samples. Each CDR3 is given with its conserved first and last residue. The D gene is left open where the match is weak. Clone size appears in some rows only: once, few, many, or a class for an expanded clone.

v_gene	d_gene	j_gene	abundance	CDR3nt	CDR3aa
TRBV2	TRBD2	TRBJ2-4	NA	TGTGCCAGCAGGGCTAGCGGGTTGTGGCTAGCCAAAAACATTCAGTACTTC	CASRASGLWLAKNIQYF
TRBV5-1	NA	TRBJ1-1	NA	TGCGCCAGCAGCTTGAGACCACAAGGGGATGGGGCTGAAGCTTTCTTT	CASSLRPQGDGAEAFF
TRBV5-1	NA	TRBJ1-3	NA	TGCGCCAGCAGCTTGGCCTCGGTCTCTGGAAACACCATATATTTT	CASSLASVSGNTIYF
TRBV27	NA	TRBJ1-2	NA	TGTGCCAGCAGTCCCACGGGGTGGGGTCACTATGGCTACACCTTC	CASSPTGWGHYGYTF
TRBV18	TRBD1	TRBJ2-3	NA	TGTGCCAGCTCACCGATGACAGGGCAGCCGGATACGCAGTATTTT	CASSPMTGQPDTQYF
TRBV6-5	TRBD1	TRBJ2-1	NA	TGTGCCAGCAGTTACGGGACAGGGAGAAACAATGAGCAGTTCTTC	CASSYGTGRNNEQFF
TRBV4-1	NA	TRBJ1-2	NA	TGCGCCAGCAGAGCCGACAGACTCTTATTTAACTATGGCTACACCTTC	CASRADRLLFNYGYTF
TRBV18	NA	TRBJ1-2	NA	TGTGCCAGCTCACCGGTCGGACAAAATCATGGCTACACCTTC	CASSPVGQNHGYTF
TRBV9	TRBD1	TRBJ2-5	once	TGTGCCAGCAGCGTCACAGGGGACGCCCAAGAGACCCAGTACTTC	CASSVTGDAQETQYF
TRBV7-6	TRBD2	TRBJ2-1	once	TGTGCCAGCAGCTACCCGGAGGGCGGGAGTTATGAGCAGTTCTTC	CASSYPEGGSYEQFF
TRBV7-7	TRBD2	TRBJ2-3	NA	TGTGCCAGCAGCTTAGGGCTAGCGGGAACAGATACGCAGTATTTT	CASSLGLAGTDTQYF
TRBV27	NA	TRBJ1-1	NA	TGTGCCAGCAGTTTAGCCGGGGGAACTGAAGCTTTCTTT	CASSLAGGTEAFF
TRBV4-1	NA	TRBJ2-2	NA	TGCGCCAGCAGCCAAGGCAGGGCAAACACCGGGGAGCTGTTTTTT	CASSQGRANTGELFF
TRBV9	TRBD2	TRBJ2-1	NA	TGTGCCAGCACCCTGTCGGCGGGAGGGGTCTACAATGAGCAGTTCTTC	CASTLSAGGVYNEQFF
TRBV11-2	TRBD1	TRBJ2-7	NA	TGTGCCAGCAGCCGCCGGACAGGGTCAGACTTGGACGAGCAGTACTTC	CASSRRTGSDLDEQYF
TRBV9	NA	TRBJ2-5	NA	TGTGCCAGCAACGTACTAGGGGGGGCAGGGGAGACCCAGTACTTC	CASNVLGGAGETQYF
TRBV5-4	TRBD2	TRBJ2-1	NA	TGTGCCAGCAGCCCCGGCGGGCGGGAGCTCAATGAGCAGTTCTTC	CASSPGGRELNEQFF
TRBV18	NA	TRBJ2-7	NA	TGTGCCAGCTCACAGGGGTCCGAGCAGTACTTC	CASSQGSEQYF
TRBV7-9	NA	TRBJ2-3	NA	TGTGCCAGCAGCTTAGCGGGTGCAGCAGGAAACACAGATACGCAGTATTTT	CASSLAGAAGNTDTQYF
TRBV23-1	NA	TRBJ1-5	NA	TGCGCCAGCAGTCAATCAGCGGGTCGGGATCAGCCCCAGCATTTT	CASSQSAGRDQPQHF
TRBV15	TRBD2	TRBJ2-1	NA	TGTGCCACCGAGCTAGCGGGAGACAATGAGCAGTTCTTC	CATELAGDNEQFF
TRBV7-9	NA	TRBJ2-1	NA	TGTGCCAGCAGCGGACTGGCTTTGTCCTACAATGAGCAGTTCTTC	CASSGLALSYNEQFF
TRBV5-4	NA	TRBJ1-6	once	TGTGCCAGCAGCTTTTACAGGCCGAATTCACCCCTCCACTTT	CASSFYRPNSPLHF
TRBV9	NA	TRBJ2-1	NA	TGTGCCAGCAGCGCCCCCAGGGGGTTCTTC	CASSAPRGFF
TRBV2	TRBD2	TRBJ2-5	NA	TGTGCCAGCACCGACGCTGCCCGCGGGCTAGCGGTAGAGACCCAGTACTTC	CASTDAARGLAVETQYF
TRBV30	TRBD2	TRBJ2-7	few	TGTGCCTGGAGTGACCCTCGGGGGGGTTCCTACGAGCAGTACTTC	CAWSDPRGGSYEQYF
TRBV2	TRBD1	TRBJ1-1	NA	TGTGCCAGCAGTGTTTGGACAGGGGGCACTGAAGCTTTCTTT	CASSVWTGGTEAFF
TRBV25-1	NA	TRBJ2-4	NA	TGTGCCAGCAGCCGGCCAGGGGCGGAAAACATTCAGTACTTC	CASSRPGAENIQYF
TRBV9	NA	TRBJ1-2	NA	TGTGCCAGCAGCCCGGTGGGGCAGTCCTCGAATGGCTACACCTTC	CASSPVGQSSNGYTF
TRBV11-2	NA	TRBJ2-7	once	TGTGCCAGCACCCCTTGGGGGGTGTCCTCCTACGAGCAGTACTTC	CASTPWGVSSYEQYF
TRBV7-8	NA	TRBJ1-4	NA	TGTGCCAGCAGCCCCAGGCTGTCGGTCTCTAATGAAAAACTGTTTTTT	CASSPRLSVSNEKLFF
TRBV27	NA	TRBJ2-7	NA	TGTGCCAGCAGTTCCGCCGCCGGACAGTTCTACGAGCAGTACTTC	CASSSAAGQFYEQYF
TRBV5-6	NA	TRBJ2-5	NA	TGTGCCAGCAGCCGCCAAGAGACCCAGTACTTC	CASSRQETQYF